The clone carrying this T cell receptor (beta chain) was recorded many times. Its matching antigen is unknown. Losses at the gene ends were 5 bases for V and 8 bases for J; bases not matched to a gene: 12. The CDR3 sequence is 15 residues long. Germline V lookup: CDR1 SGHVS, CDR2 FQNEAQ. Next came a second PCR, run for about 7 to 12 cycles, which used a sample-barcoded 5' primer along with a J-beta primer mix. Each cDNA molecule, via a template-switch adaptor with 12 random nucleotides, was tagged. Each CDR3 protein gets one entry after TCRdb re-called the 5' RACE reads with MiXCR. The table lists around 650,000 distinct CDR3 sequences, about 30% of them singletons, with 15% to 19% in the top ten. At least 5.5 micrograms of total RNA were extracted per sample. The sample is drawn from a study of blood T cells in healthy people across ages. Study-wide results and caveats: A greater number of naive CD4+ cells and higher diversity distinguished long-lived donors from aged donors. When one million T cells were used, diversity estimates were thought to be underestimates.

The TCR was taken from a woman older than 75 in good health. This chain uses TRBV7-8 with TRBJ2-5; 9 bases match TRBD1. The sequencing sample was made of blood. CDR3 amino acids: CASSAREQGAGTQYF. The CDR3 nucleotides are TGTGCCAGCAGCGCGCGGGAACAGGGGGCAGGAACCCAGTACTTC.